The source of this T cell receptor beta chain is a study of blood T cells in healthy people across ages. Alongside a J-beta primer mix, a sample-barcoded 5' primer served in a second PCR lasting roughly 7 to 11 cycles. Paired-end reads containing CDR3 totaled no fewer than 3 million for each sample. TCRdb reprocessed the 5' RACE reads with MiXCR, giving one entry per CDR3 protein. The sample lists about 1.6 million distinct CDR3 sequences; about 31% were seen once. Per the germline V gene, CDR1 is SEHNR and CDR2 is FQNEAQ (reference sequence). The CDR3 length is 15 residues. The receptor was derived from a woman under 40 in good health. The sample comprised blood. The V gene is TRBV7-9, the J gene TRBJ2-7; TRBD2 agrees at 7 bases. With the DNA end fitting TRBJ2-5 better, the J assignment may be wrong. The CDR3 bases are TGTGCCAGCAGCTTAGGTGCTGTCGGGAGGGAGACCCAGTACTTC. Encoded protein: CASSLGAVGRETQYF.